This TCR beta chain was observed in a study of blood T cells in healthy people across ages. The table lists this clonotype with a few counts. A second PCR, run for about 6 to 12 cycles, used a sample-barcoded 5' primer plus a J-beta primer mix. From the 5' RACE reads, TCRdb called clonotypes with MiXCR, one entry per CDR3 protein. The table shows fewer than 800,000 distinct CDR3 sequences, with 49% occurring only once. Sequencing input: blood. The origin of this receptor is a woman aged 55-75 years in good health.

CDR3 sequence: CSAVDPVGNYEQYF. DNA of the CDR3: TGCAGTGCTGTAGACCCCGTAGGAAACTACGAGCAGTACTTC. The chain carries TRBV20-1 and TRBJ2-7; D is ambiguous. V was pared by 5 bases and J by 3 bases, with 17 bases between. CDR3 length: 14 residues. Germline assignment: CDR1 DFQATT and CDR2 SNEGSKA (reference sequence).